This entry lists 6 T cell receptor beta chains sequenced from one sample in a study of cytomegalovirus exposure and HLA in healthy donors. Primers included in the PCR were 60 Vbeta and 13 Jbeta primers. Using immunoSEQ multiplex PCR, the repertoire was profiled, and TCRdb retains in-frame clones only, with some absent. The repertoire holds tens of thousands of clones, roughly 70% seen once, with approximately 5.5% in the top ten. Sequenced sample: PBMCs. The source is a man aged 50-60 years in good health and CMV-seronegative.

Regarding this clone: This sample includes further DNA sequences coding for the same CDR3. The chain links TRBV29-1 to TRBJ2-3; 10 bases agree with TRBD2. Germline CDR1 SQVTM, CDR2 ANQGSEA. V dropped 2 bases and J dropped 4; count of bases not matched to a gene: 0. The CDR3 length is 13 residues. The CDR3 coding sequence is TGCAGCGTTGAAAGCGGGGGGGCAGATACGCAGTATTTT. Its translation is CSVESGGADTQYF.

V and J are TRBV6-6 and TRBJ2-7; 10 positions agree with TRBD2. The CDR3 consists of 15 residues. CDR1 is MNHNY, CDR2 SVGAGI, per germline (reference sequence). The V segment lost 8 bases and the J segment 3 bases; nucleotides outside the gene matches: 10. CDR3 region: CASHSLAGGRYEQYF. CDR3 DNA: TGTGCCAGCCATAGCTTAGCGGGGGGCCGCTACGAGCAGTACTTC.

The chain combines TRBV9 with TRBJ2-7; no definite D call. The germline CDR1 and CDR2 sequences are SGDLS and YYNGEE. The V end lost 1 base, the J end lost 6 bases, and 11 bases lay between the germline ends. The CDR3 totals 13 residues. The CDR3 loop is CASSVTLEGEQYF. CDR3 sequence (DNA): TGTGCCAGCAGCGTAACCCTAGAAGGCGAGCAGTACTTC.

The chain has TRBV6-5 and TRBJ2-3; D is unclear. Trimming removed 2 bases from V and 9 bases from J, with 12 bases in between. The CDR3 consists of 13 residues. Germline-derived CDR1 and CDR2 are MNHEY and SVGAGI. Here the CDR3 reads CASSYDPFGTQYF. Here the CDR3 DNA reads TGTGCCAGCAGTTACGATCCATTCGGGACGCAGTATTTT.

This chain joins TRBV9 and TRBJ1-1; tentative D call: TRBD1 (5 bases). CDR1 is SGDLS, CDR2 YYNGEE, per germline. Deletions cut 4 bases from V and 0 bases from J, with 10 bases between. The CDR3 length is 14 residues. The CDR3 reads CASSPGQMNTEAFF. DNA of the CDR3: TGTGCCAGCAGCCCAGGACAAATGAACACTGAAGCTTTCTTT.

V usage is TRBV25-1 and J usage is TRBJ1-1; TRBD1 matches 7 bases. The junction had 9 bases not matched to a gene; V was cut back by 2 bases and J by 0 bases. Germline V gene sequence: CDR1 MGHDK, CDR2 SYGVNS. CDR3 length equals 17 residues. In nucleotides, the CDR3 is TGTGCCAGCAGTGAACAGGGGACAGCTATTATGAACACTGAAGCTTTCTTT. It codes for CASSEQGTAIMNTEAFF.